The 19 T cell receptor beta chains in this list originate from one sample, sequenced in a study of shared clonotypes between healthy human individuals. TCRdb's copy holds only in-frame clones and misses some; the assay was immunoSEQ multiplex PCR. This sample has some 2,000,000 clones; 85% to 95% occur once, and the top ten carry roughly 0.13%. Material for sequencing was naive CD4+ T cells sorted from blood. This sample's subset: CD45RA+ positively selected. The receptors derive from a man between 18 and 35 years old in good health.

Only one count was recorded for this clone. The chain couples TRBV10-1 to TRBJ2-5, with TRBD2 identical over 8 bases. V was clipped by 6 bases and J by 5 bases; unmatched bases: 20. The CDR3 is 18 amino acids. The germline CDR1 and CDR2 sequences are WNHNN and SYGVQD (reference sequence). In nucleotides, the CDR3 is TGCGCCAGCAGCGCACCGCGGGGGGATAACCCTCTCCGGGAGACCCAGTACTTC. This encodes CASSAPRGDNPLRETQYF.

The V and J genes are TRBV29-1 and TRBJ1-1; a weak D match, TRBD1 (5 bases). With 7 bases removed from V and 2 bases from J, the gap between germline ends came to 11 bases. CDR3 length: 12 amino acids. Germline-derived CDR1 and CDR2 are SQVTM and ANQGSEA. CDR3 coding DNA: TGCAGCGCCCGGGACGGTAACACTGAAGCTTTCTTT. Translation: CSARDGNTEAFF.

The chain couples TRBV30 to TRBJ2-4, with D unclear. The CDR3 length is 15 residues. Germline V gene data show CDR1 as GTSNPN and CDR2 as SVGIG (reference sequence). V was pared by 5 bases and J by 0 bases, with 14 bases between. DNA for the CDR3: TGTGCCTGGGCAATAGGACGGCTAGCCAAAAACATTCAGTACTTC. Amino acids: CAWAIGRLAKNIQYF.

The chain employs TRBV7-2 and TRBJ2-2; TRBD1 agrees at 8 bases. Germline V gene lookup returns CDR1 SGHTA and CDR2 FQGNSA. There are 14 residues in the CDR3. The V and J ends lost 4 bases and 8 bases, in that order; junction bases with no gene match: 6. CDR3 protein: CASSSNRGTGELFF. Written as DNA, the CDR3 is TGTGCCAGCAGCTCTAACAGGGGGACGGGGGAGCTGTTTTTT.

Regarding this clone: This sample also contains other DNA sequences that code for the same CDR3. V and J are TRBV7-9 and TRBJ2-3, with TRBD1 as a possible D gene (6 bases). Trimming shortened V by 3 bases and J by 4 bases, and 11 bases separated the two germline ends. This CDR3 spans 14 amino acids. Germline values: CDR1 SEHNR, CDR2 FQNEAQ (reference sequence). CDR3 loop: CASSLAGVADTQYF. The CDR3 DNA sequence: TGTGCCAGCAGCTTGGCAGGGGTGGCAGATACGCAGTATTTT.

The rearrangement joins TRBV7-9 to TRBJ1-1, with D unclear. V dropped 1 base and J dropped 7 bases, with 13 bases sitting between them. Germline CDR1 SEHNR, CDR2 FQNEAQ (reference sequence). This CDR3 is built from 14 residues. The CDR3 DNA reads as TGTGCCAGCAGCTTAGAGATGTCGGGTATTGAAGCTTTCTTT. Translation gives CASSLEMSGIEAFF.

V and J are TRBV5-4 and TRBJ1-1; TRBD1 is a possible D gene (6 bases). Trimming left V 3 bases short and J 1 base short, with 13 bases between. Germline V gene lookup returns CDR1 SGHNT and CDR2 YYREEE (reference sequence). This CDR3 comprises 15 residues. The CDR3 DNA is TGTGCCAGCAGCTACGGGGGGGCTCCGAACACTGAAGCTTTCTTT. Translated, it gives CASSYGGAPNTEAFF.

This sequence joins TRBV6-1 and TRBJ1-1; 8 bases are shared with TRBD1. With V trimmed by 7 bases and J by 4 bases, 8 bases remained unmatched. CDR3 length: 14 residues. Germline CDR1 is MNHNS and CDR2 is SASEGT. The CDR3 sequence is CASKQGGSVTEAFF. The CDR3 DNA sequence: TGTGCCAGCAAACAGGGGGGGTCGGTCACTGAAGCTTTCTTT.

The sample holds one count of this clone. The chain links TRBV12-5 to TRBJ1-2, with 7 bases aligning to TRBD1. Germline CDR1 LGHNT, CDR2 FRNRAP. The CDR3 sequence is 18 residues long. Trimming at V came to 4 bases and at J to 5 bases, leaving 19 bases not matched to a gene. The CDR3 DNA reads as TGTGCTAGTGGTTCCCTGCCTTTGACAGGGCAGGGCGGTTATGGCTACACCTTC. Encoded protein: CASGSLPLTGQGGYGYTF. Full variable domain (outside the CDR3, taken from reference TRBV12-5 and TRBJ1-2): DARVTQTPRHKVTEMGQEVTMRCQPILGHNTVFWYRQTMMQGLELLAYFRNRAPLDDSGMPKDRFSAEMPDATLATLKIQPSEPRDSAVYFCASGSLPLTGQGGYGYTFGSGTRLTVV.

The genes are TRBV28 and TRBJ1-4, with D tentatively TRBD1 (5 bases). Trimming took off 5 bases at V and 2 bases at J, with 15 bases between the two ends. The CDR3 consists of 16 residues. Looked up from germline, CDR1 is MDHEN and CDR2 is SYDVKM. This CDR3 is CASSTTQGSTNEKLFF. The DNA of the CDR3 is TGTGCCAGCAGTACGACCCAGGGTTCGACTAATGAAAAACTGTTTTTT.

This chain joins TRBV2 and TRBJ2-7, with 7 bases lining up with TRBD2. J gave up 4 bases and V 4 bases, and 4 bases lay outside the gene matches. The V gene's germline CDR1 is SNHLY and CDR2 FYNNEI. This CDR3 is 13 amino acids long. As DNA, the CDR3 is TGTGCCAGCAGTGGTAGGCGGGGGTACGAGCAGTACTTC. Its protein is CASSGRRGYEQYF.

V and J are TRBV11-2 and TRBJ1-2, with TRBD1 matching over 12 bases. Looked up from germline, CDR1 is SGHAT and CDR2 is FQNNGV. Trimming removed 4 bases from V and 4 bases from J; junction bases left unmatched: 4. This CDR3 is 15 amino acids long. The CDR3 sequence is CASSSGTGGFYGYTF. The DNA of the CDR3 is TGTGCCAGCAGCTCCGGGACAGGGGGCTTCTATGGCTACACCTTC.

J is TRBJ2-1 and V is TRBV5-1; 11 positions agree with TRBD1. This CDR3 comprises 19 residues. From germline, CDR1 is SGHRS and CDR2 YFSETQ. With 1 base clipped from V and 3 bases from J, the junction kept 12 bases outside the gene matches. CDR3 sequence: CASSLRTGGWLADYNEQFF. The CDR3 nucleotides read TGCGCCAGCAGCTTGAGGACAGGGGGCTGGCTAGCGGACTACAATGAGCAGTTCTTC.

With regard to this clone: This CDR3 is also generated by other DNA sequences in the sample. The CDR3 nucleotides are TGCGCCAGCAGCTCGACAGGGGACGCTGGAAACACCATATATTTT. Its protein is CASSSTGDAGNTIYF. The chain couples TRBV5-1 to TRBJ1-3; 8 bases align to TRBD1. Trimming removed 3 bases from V and 2 bases from J; junction bases left unmatched: 4. CDR3 length: 15 amino acids. In germline, CDR1 is SGHRS, CDR2 YFSETQ. The variable domain in full, completed from reference TRBV5-1 and TRBJ1-3, reads KAGVTQTPRYLIKTRGQQVTLSCSPISGHRSVSWYQQTPGQGLQFLFEYFSETQRNKGNFPGRFSGRQFSNSRSEMNVSTLELGDSALYLCASSSTGDAGNTIYFGEGSWLTVV.

This clone has only one observation. The chain links TRBV5-1 to TRBJ1-1; D is uncertain. Per germline, CDR1 SGHRS and CDR2 YFSETQ. The ends were cut back, 0 bases at V and 6 bases at J, with 9 bases in the middle. The CDR3 is 13 amino acids. CDR3 protein: CASSLAHGAEAFF. CDR3 DNA sequence: TGCGCCAGCAGCTTGGCCCATGGGGCTGAAGCTTTCTTT.

The rearrangement uses TRBV5-1 and TRBJ2-7; D is uncertain. Trimming removed 2 bases at V and 3 bases at J, with 12 bases between. The germline V gene encodes CDR1 SGHRS and CDR2 YFSETQ. The CDR3 runs 14 residues. For the CDR3, the DNA is TGCGCCAGCAGCTTATCTAGTACTCTCTACGAGCAGTACTTC. Encoded protein: CASSLSSTLYEQYF.

J is TRBJ1-3 and V is TRBV7-4; 9 bases are a match to TRBD1. CDR1 and CDR2 from the germline V gene are SGHVT and SQSDAQ. Trimming removed 1 base from V and 0 bases from J; junction bases left unmatched: 7. The CDR3 consists of 18 residues. CDR3 protein: CASSLVGGQGSSGNTIYF. The CDR3 region has the DNA TGTGCCAGCAGCTTAGTAGGCGGACAGGGGAGCTCTGGAAACACCATATATTTT.

The chain carries TRBV6-4 and TRBJ1-1, with a tentative D call TRBD1 (5 bases). CDR3 length equals 14 residues. Germline V lookup: CDR1 MRHNA, CDR2 SNTAGT. V lost 4 bases, J lost 5 bases, and 14 bases lay in between. The CDR3 loop reads CASSASSEGTEAFF. The CDR3 DNA reads as TGTGCCAGCAGTGCGTCATCCGAGGGGACTGAAGCTTTCTTT.

The chain has TRBV5-1 and TRBJ2-5, with a weak D call TRBD2 (5 bases). This CDR3 is 13 amino acids long. The germline V gene encodes CDR1 SGHRS and CDR2 YFSETQ. V was pared by 0 bases and J by 7 bases, with 10 bases between. CDR3 coding DNA: TGCGCCAGCAGCTTGGAGCTAGAGGGGACCCAGTACTTC. Translated: CASSLELEGTQYF. Full variable domain (remainder filled in from reference TRBV5-1 and TRBJ2-5): KAGVTQTPRYLIKTRGQQVTLSCSPISGHRSVSWYQQTPGQGLQFLFEYFSETQRNKGNFPGRFSGRQFSNSRSEMNVSTLELGDSALYLCASSLELEGTQYFGPGTRLLVL.